The rows below give T cell receptor beta chains drawn from one sample of a study of T cell changes during pregnancy in multiple sclerosis. Only in-frame clones appear in the TCRdb table, and some are missing; sequencing was by immunoSEQ multiplex PCR. The sample has roughly 86,000 clones, 85% to 95% seen once. The sequences come from peripheral blood, collected in the first trimester of pregnancy. These receptors all come from a female donor with multiple sclerosis, enrolled in a pregnancy study. Each CDR3 is given with its conserved first and last residue. A D gene is named only where the DNA matches it firmly. Some rows have no size entry. The others give once, few or many, or a class for an expanded clone.

>.|15|TRBD1|TRBV6-1|TRBJ2-7
TGTGCCAGCAGCCAACCGGGACAGCGGATCTACGAGCAGTACTTC
CASSQPGQRIYEQYF
>.|13|.|TRBV7-9|TRBJ2-7
TGTGCCAGCAGCCCCGCAGGCACCTACGAGCAGTACTTC
CASSPAGTYEQYF
>few|18|TRBD2|TRBV4-2|TRBJ2-2
TGTGCCAGCAGCCAGGTGGGGGCGGGAGGGCCGGACACCGGGGAGCTGTTTTTT
CASSQVGAGGPDTGELFF
>.|14|.|TRBV7-5|TRBJ2-4
TGTGCCAGAAGCTTTTGTGGGGCGGGAGACATTCAGTACTTC
CARSFCGAGDIQYF
>.|16|TRBD1|TRBV15|TRBJ2-5
TGTGCCACCAGCGGCCGGGACAGGGGGCGGCAAGAGACCCAGTACTTC
CATSGRDRGRQETQYF
>.|15|TRBD1|TRBV4-3|TRBJ1-2
TGCGCCAGCAGCCCAGACAGGGGGCGATTTTGGGGCTACACCTTC
CASSPDRGRFWGYTF
>.|14|TRBD2|TRBV10-3|TRBJ2-1
TGTGCCATCACCCCAGCGGGAGTAAGCAATGAGCAGTTCTTC
CAITPAGVSNEQFF
>.|16|.|TRBV7-9|TRBJ1-3
TGTGCCAGCAGCCCGCCGACGGGGAGCTCTGGAAACACCATATATTTT
CASSPPTGSSGNTIYF
>.|15|TRBD2|TRBV5-8|TRBJ2-1
TGTGCCAGCAGCTTGGGGGGACTAGGCATAAATGAGCAGTTCTTC
CASSLGGLGINEQFF
>.|12|.|TRBV2|TRBJ2-7
TGTGCCAGCACCGACAGGCCCTACGAGCAGTACTTC
CASTDRPYEQYF
>.|16|.|TRBV28|TRBJ2-7
TGTGCCAGCAGTTCCCCTGAACGGCACTACGACTACGAGCAGTACTTC
CASSSPERHYDYEQYF
>.|15|.|TRBV7-9|TRBJ1-1
TGTGCCAGCAGCCGAGGGGGGGCGATGGACACTGAAGCTTTCTTT
CASSRGGAMDTEAFF
>.|14|.|TRBV27|TRBJ2-7
TGTGCCAGCAGTTCCGGGCTCGGGGCCTACGAGCAGTACTTC
CASSSGLGAYEQYF
>.|13|.|TRBV5-4|TRBJ1-1
TGTGCCAGCAGCTCGGACACCAACACTGAAGCTTTCTTT
CASSSDTNTEAFF
>.|15|.|TRBV2|TRBJ2-7
TGTGCCAGCAGGATCCCCGGGACACTCGCCTGGGAGCAGTACTTC
CASRIPGTLAWEQYF
>.|16|TRBD1|TRBV19|TRBJ2-4
TGTGCCAGTAGTATTTTGGAGGGACAGGGATGGGTCATTCAGTACTTC
CASSILEGQGWVIQYF
>.|16|TRBD1|TRBV6-4|TRBJ1-5
TGTGCCAGCAGTGACGGCAGGGGGTGCGGCAATCAGCCCCAGCATTTT
CASSDGRGCGNQPQHF
>.|15|TRBD1|TRBV7-2|TRBJ1-5
TGTGCCAGCAGCCTCCGGACAGGGGAGAATCAGCCCCAGCATTTT
CASSLRTGENQPQHF
>.|16|.|TRBV7-9|TRBJ1-5
TGTGCCAGCAGCTCCCGGGGAGCCGACGGCAATCAGCCCCAGCATTTT
CASSSRGADGNQPQHF
>.|16|.|TRBV27|TRBJ2-2
TGTGCCAGCAGTTTATCCCAGGGTAGGGGCACCGGGGAGCTGTTTTTT
CASSLSQGRGTGELFF